The present entry profiles one T cell receptor beta chain with its context. The CDR3 is made up of 13 amino acids. The V and J ends lost 3 bases and 7 bases respectively, with 10 bases between them. From germline, CDR1 is SGHTA and CDR2 FQGNSA. The source of the sample is a study of patients and donors after allogeneic stem cell transplantation. TCRdb ran MiXCR on the RT-PCR reads and lists one entry per CDR3 protein. Found here are hundreds of thousands of distinct CDR3 sequences, more than 35% of them singletons; the top ten hold more than 9%. The sequence was obtained from a human donor who was either an allogeneic HSCT recipient or a stem cell or donor lymphocyte infusion donor (not recorded which). It is not recorded whose cells these are; they may come from a transplant donor. The chain has TRBV7-2 and TRBJ1-5; a weak D match, TRBD1 (6 bases). Sequenced material: blood, either unsorted or a sorted T cell fraction (not recorded which). The CDR3 loop reads CASSFHRDQPQHF. Here the CDR3 DNA reads TGTGCCAGCAGCTTTCACAGGGACCAGCCCCAGCATTTT.